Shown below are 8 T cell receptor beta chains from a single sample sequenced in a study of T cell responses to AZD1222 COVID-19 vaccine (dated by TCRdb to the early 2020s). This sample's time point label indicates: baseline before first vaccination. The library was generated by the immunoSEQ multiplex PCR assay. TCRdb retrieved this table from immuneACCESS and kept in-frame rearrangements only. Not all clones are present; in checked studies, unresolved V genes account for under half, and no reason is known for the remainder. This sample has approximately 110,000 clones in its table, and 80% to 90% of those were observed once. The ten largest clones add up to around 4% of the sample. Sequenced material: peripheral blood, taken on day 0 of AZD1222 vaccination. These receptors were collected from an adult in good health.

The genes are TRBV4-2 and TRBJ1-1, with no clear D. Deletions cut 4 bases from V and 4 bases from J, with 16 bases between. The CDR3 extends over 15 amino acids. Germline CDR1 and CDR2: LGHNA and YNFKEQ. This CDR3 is CASSLTSTLGTEAFF. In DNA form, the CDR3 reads TGTGCCAGCAGCCTTACTTCTACCCTTGGCACTGAAGCTTTCTTT.

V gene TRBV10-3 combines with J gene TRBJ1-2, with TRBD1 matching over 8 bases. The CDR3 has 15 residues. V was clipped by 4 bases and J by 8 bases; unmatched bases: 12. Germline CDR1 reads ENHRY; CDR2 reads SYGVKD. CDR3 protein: CAISGGTGPIRGYTF. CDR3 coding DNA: TGTGCCATCAGTGGCGGGACAGGCCCCATCAGGGGCTACACCTTC.

The CDR3 spells CASSAEGRVEETQYF. Here the CDR3 DNA reads TGCGCCAGCAGCGCGGAGGGCAGGGTAGAAGAGACCCAGTACTTC. This rearrangement joins TRBV5-1 to TRBJ2-5; perhaps TRBD2 as D (6 bases). CDR1 and CDR2 from the germline V gene are SGHRS and YFSETQ. CDR3 length equals 15 residues. V dropped 4 bases and J dropped 3 bases, with 16 bases sitting between them.

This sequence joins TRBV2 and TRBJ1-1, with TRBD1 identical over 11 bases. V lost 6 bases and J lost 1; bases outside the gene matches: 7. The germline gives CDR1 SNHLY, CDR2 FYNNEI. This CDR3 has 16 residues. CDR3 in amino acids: CASRQGQGAGNTEAFF. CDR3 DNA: TGTGCCAGCAGGCAAGGACAGGGGGCGGGGAACACTGAAGCTTTCTTT.

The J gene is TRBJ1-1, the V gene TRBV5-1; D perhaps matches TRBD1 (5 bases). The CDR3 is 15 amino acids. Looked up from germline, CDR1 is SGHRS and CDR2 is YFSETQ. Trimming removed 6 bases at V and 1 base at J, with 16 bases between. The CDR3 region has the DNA TGCGCCAGCACCCGAGACAGACTCCAGAACACTGAAGCTTTCTTT. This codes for CASTRDRLQNTEAFF.

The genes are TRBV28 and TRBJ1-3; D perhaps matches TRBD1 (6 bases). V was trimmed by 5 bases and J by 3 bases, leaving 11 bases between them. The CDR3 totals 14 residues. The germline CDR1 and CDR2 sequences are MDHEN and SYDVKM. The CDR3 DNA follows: TGTGCCAGCAGTAAACAGGGTGGTGGAAACACCATATATTTT. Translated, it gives CASSKQGGGNTIYF.

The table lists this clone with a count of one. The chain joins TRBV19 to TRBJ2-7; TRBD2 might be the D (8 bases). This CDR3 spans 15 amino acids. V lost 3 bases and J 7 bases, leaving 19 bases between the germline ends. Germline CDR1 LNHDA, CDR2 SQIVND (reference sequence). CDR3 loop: CASSITSGSGGEQYF. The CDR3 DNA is TGTGCCAGTAGTATTACTAGCGGCTCAGGGGGGGAGCAGTACTTC.

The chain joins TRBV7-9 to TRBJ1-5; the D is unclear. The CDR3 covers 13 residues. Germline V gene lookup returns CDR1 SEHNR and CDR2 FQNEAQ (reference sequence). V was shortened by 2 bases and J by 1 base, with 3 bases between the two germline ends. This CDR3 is CASSLTSNQPQHF. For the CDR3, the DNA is TGTGCCAGCAGCTTAACAAGCAATCAGCCCCAGCATTTT.